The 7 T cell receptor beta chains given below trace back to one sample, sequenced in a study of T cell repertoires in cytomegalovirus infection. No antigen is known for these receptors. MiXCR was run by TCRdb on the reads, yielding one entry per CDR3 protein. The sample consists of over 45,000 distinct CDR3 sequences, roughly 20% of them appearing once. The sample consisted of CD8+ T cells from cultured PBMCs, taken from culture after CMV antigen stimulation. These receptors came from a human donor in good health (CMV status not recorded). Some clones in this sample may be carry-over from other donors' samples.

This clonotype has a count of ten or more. The CDR3 spells CASMGYNEQFF. The CDR3 nucleotides are TGTGCCAGCATGGGTTACAATGAGCAGTTCTTC. The J gene is TRBJ2-1, the V gene TRBV7-8; no reliable D call. The length of the CDR3 is 11 residues. Trimming removed 7 bases from V and 4 bases from J, with 5 bases in between. CDR1 and CDR2 (germline): SGHVS, FQNEAQ.

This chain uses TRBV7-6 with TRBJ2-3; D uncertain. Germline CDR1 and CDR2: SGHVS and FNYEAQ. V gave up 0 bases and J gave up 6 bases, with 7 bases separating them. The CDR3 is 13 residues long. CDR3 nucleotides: TGTGCCAGCAGCTTAGCGTTGGCGGATACGCAGTATTTT. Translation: CASSLALADTQYF.

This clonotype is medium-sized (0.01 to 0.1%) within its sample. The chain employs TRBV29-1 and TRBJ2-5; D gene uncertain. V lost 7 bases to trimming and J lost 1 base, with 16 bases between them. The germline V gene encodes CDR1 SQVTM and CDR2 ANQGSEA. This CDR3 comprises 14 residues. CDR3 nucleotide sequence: TGCAGCGCTGGGTTCACCTATCGCCAAGAGACCCAGTACTTC. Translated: CSAGFTYRQETQYF.

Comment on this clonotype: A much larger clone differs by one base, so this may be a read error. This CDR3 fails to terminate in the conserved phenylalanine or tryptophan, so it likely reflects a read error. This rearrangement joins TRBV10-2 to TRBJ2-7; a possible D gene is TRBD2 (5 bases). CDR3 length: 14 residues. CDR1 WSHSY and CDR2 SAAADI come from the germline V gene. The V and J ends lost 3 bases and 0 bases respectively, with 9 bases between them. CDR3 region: CASSDRGFSYEQYL. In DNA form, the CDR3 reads TGCGCCAGCAGTGACCGGGGATTCTCCTACGAGCAGTACTTG.

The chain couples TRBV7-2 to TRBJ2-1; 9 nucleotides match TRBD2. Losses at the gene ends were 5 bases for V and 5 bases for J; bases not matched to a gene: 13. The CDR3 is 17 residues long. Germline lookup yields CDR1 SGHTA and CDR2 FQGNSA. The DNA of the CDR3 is TGTGCCAGCAGCCAGGGGAAAGCGGGAGGCCCGGACAATGAGCAGTTCTTC. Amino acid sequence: CASSQGKAGGPDNEQFF. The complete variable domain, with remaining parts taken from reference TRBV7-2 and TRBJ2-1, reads GAGVSQSPSNKVTEKGKDVELRCDPISGHTALYWYRQSLGQGLEFLIYFQGNSAPDKSGLPSDRFSAERTGGSVSTLTIQRTQQEDSAVYLCASSQGKAGGPDNEQFFGPGTRLTVL.

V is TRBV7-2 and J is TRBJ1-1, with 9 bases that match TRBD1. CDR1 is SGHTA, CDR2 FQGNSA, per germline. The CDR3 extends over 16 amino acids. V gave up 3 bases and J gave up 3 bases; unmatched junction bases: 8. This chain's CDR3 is CASSLYRDRADTEAFF. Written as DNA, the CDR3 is TGTGCCAGCAGCTTGTACAGGGACAGGGCGGACACTGAAGCTTTCTTT. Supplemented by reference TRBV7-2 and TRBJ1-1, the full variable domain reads GAGVSQSPSNKVTEKGKDVELRCDPISGHTALYWYRQSLGQGLEFLIYFQGNSAPDKSGLPSDRFSAERTGGSVSTLTIQRTQQEDSAVYLCASSLYRDRADTEAFFGQGTRLTVV.

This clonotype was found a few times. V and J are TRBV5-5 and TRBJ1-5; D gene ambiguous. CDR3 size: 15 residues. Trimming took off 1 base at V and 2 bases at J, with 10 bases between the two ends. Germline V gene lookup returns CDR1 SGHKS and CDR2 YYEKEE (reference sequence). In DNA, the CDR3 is TGTGCCAGCAGCTTGTATCGGGGTGGCAATCAGCCCCAGCATTTT. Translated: CASSLYRGGNQPQHF.